One sample yielded the 18 T cell receptor beta chains listed below, sequenced in a study of blood T cell repertoires in COVID-19. Profiled with immunoSEQ multiplex PCR; TCRdb holds only in-frame clones, not every one. The sample has 140,000 to 150,000 clones, approximately 90% seen once. Sequencing was done on a sample of PBMCs or T cells enriched from blood (not recorded which). These receptors were collected from a woman in her twenties or thirties with acute COVID-19.

This chain connects TRBV9 to TRBJ2-7; 10 bases fit TRBD2. Trimming cost V 0 bases and J 5 bases; bases outside gene matches: 5. The germline CDR1 and CDR2 sequences are SGDLS and YYNGEE. The CDR3 contains 15 residues. DNA for the CDR3: TGTGCCAGCAGCGTAGCGGGACTAGCGCCCCACGAGCAGTACTTC. Amino acid sequence: CASSVAGLAPHEQYF.

This clone has a single count. This chain connects TRBV28 to TRBJ2-6, with 11 bases aligning to TRBD2. Germline loops: CDR1 MDHEN, CDR2 SYDVKM. J lost 3 bases, V lost 6 bases, and 13 bases had no gene match. There are 19 residues in the CDR3. The CDR3 loop is CASSSVAGGAGLGANVLTF. The CDR3 DNA is TGTGCCAGCAGCTCCGTAGCGGGAGGGGCCGGTCTTGGGGCCAACGTCCTGACTTTC.

This chain connects TRBV9 to TRBJ2-7; 10 bases agree with TRBD1. Germline CDR1 SGDLS, CDR2 YYNGEE. The junction had 2 bases not matched to a gene; V was cut back by 0 bases and J by 5 bases. The CDR3 is 14 amino acids. In DNA, the CDR3 is TGTGCCAGCAGCGTAGAGGGGACAGGGGACGAGCAGTACTTC. Translation: CASSVEGTGDEQYF.

J is TRBJ1-1 and V is TRBV29-1, with unresolved D. Germline-derived CDR1 and CDR2 are SQVTM and ANQGSEA. The CDR3 is 15 residues long. V lost 6 bases to trimming and J lost 2 bases, with 19 bases between them. The CDR3 DNA sequence: TGCAGCGTCGCGGCTCGGGGTTTTCGAAACACTGAAGCTTTCTTT. Translated, it gives CSVAARGFRNTEAFF. Full variable domain (missing parts from reference TRBV29-1 and TRBJ1-1): SAVISQKPSRDICQRGTSLTIQCQVDSQVTMMFWYRQQPGQSLTLIATANQGSEATYESGFVIDKFPISRPNLTFSTLTVSNMSPEDSSIYLCSVAARGFRNTEAFFGQGTRLTVV.

CDR3 sequence (DNA): TGTGCCTGGAGCCTAGGGCAGGGGGCATCCTACGAGCAGTACTTC. Protein product: CAWSLGQGASYEQYF. The chain recombines TRBV30 with TRBJ2-7; 8 nucleotides match TRBD1. CDR3 length: 15 residues. After removal of 3 bases from V and 1 base from J, the junction contained 8 bases not matched to a gene. CDR1 and CDR2 (germline): GTSNPN, SVGIG (reference sequence). Full variable domain (outside the CDR3, taken from reference TRBV30 and TRBJ2-7): SQTIHQWPATLVQPVGSPLSLECTVEGTSNPNLYWYRQAAGRGLQLLFYSVGIGQISSEVPQNLSASRPQDRQFILSSKKLLLSDSGFYLCAWSLGQGASYEQYFGPGTRLTVT.

The V call is TRBV6-1, the J call TRBJ2-7, with a tentative D call TRBD2 (5 bases). Germline assignment: CDR1 MNHNS and CDR2 SASEGT. Trimming left V 3 bases short and J 3 bases short, with 18 bases between. This CDR3 contains 16 residues. This chain's CDR3 is CASSDNRGKAIYEQYF. The DNA of the CDR3 is TGTGCCAGCAGTGATAACCGAGGGAAAGCCATCTACGAGCAGTACTTC.

CDR3 sequence (DNA): TGTGCCAGCAGCCAGGGGACAGGGGATTACTCTGGGGCCAACGTCCTGACTTTC. The encoded protein is CASSQGTGDYSGANVLTF. The rearrangement joins TRBV7-6 to TRBJ2-6, with 10 bases aligning to TRBD1. In germline, CDR1 is SGHVS, CDR2 FNYEAQ. V dropped 5 bases and J dropped 0; count of bases not matched to a gene: 7. CDR3 size: 18 residues.

The J gene is TRBJ2-7, the V gene TRBV11-2; 13 nucleotides line up with TRBD2. Germline lookup yields CDR1 SGHAT and CDR2 FQNNGV. J gave up 7 bases and V 3 bases, and 3 bases lay outside the gene matches. This CDR3 region has 14 residues. The CDR3 region has the DNA TGTGCCAGCAGCTTTGGGACTAGCGGGACGGAGCAGTACTTC. Translating gives CASSFGTSGTEQYF.

V usage is TRBV30 and J usage is TRBJ2-7; D possibly corresponds to TRBD1 (5 bases). Per the germline V gene, CDR1 is GTSNPN and CDR2 is SVGIG (reference sequence). V was cut by 7 bases and J by 4 bases, with 23 bases left in between. The CDR3 totals 15 residues. The CDR3 here is CALKVGRVNNYEQYF. In DNA, the CDR3 is TGTGCCTTAAAGGTGGGCAGGGTTAACAATTACGAGCAGTACTTC.

The chain recombines TRBV16 with TRBJ2-1; TRBD2 matches 7 bases. From germline, CDR1 is KGHSY and CDR2 FQNENV. This CDR3 region has 17 residues. V lost 4 bases, J lost 4 bases, and 13 bases stayed unmatched. CDR3: CASSRSKGLAAYNEQFF. The CDR3 coding sequence is TGTGCCAGCAGCCGCTCGAAAGGGCTAGCGGCTTACAATGAGCAGTTCTTC. Full variable domain (rest looked up from reference TRBV16 and TRBJ2-1): GEEVAQTPKHLVRGEGQKAKLYCAPIKGHSYVFWYQQVLKNEFKFLISFQNENVFDETGMPKERFSAKCLPNSPCSLEIQATKLEDSAVYFCASSRSKGLAAYNEQFFGPGTRLTVL.

The rearrangement links TRBV27 to TRBJ1-5; a possible D gene is TRBD1 (5 bases). This CDR3 is built from 14 residues. V was shortened by 8 bases and J by 4 bases, with 15 bases between the two germline ends. The germline V gene has CDR1 MNHEY and CDR2 SMNVEV (reference sequence). CDR3: CASGILGGNQPQHF. CDR3 in DNA: TGTGCCAGCGGAATCCTGGGGGGGAATCAGCCCCAGCATTTT.

In its sample, this clone was seen many times. The chain couples TRBV29-1 to TRBJ2-1; 11 bases align to TRBD2. This CDR3 has 17 residues. J was trimmed by 8 bases and V by 0 bases; bases with no gene match: 12. Germline CDR1 is SQVTM and CDR2 is ANQGSEA. The CDR3 coding sequence is TGCAGCGTTGAAGATCAGGGCCTAGCGGGAGGAAGGGATGAGCAGTTCTTC. Amino acid sequence: CSVEDQGLAGGRDEQFF.

This rearrangement joins TRBV28 to TRBJ1-6; D uncertain. CDR1 MDHEN and CDR2 SYDVKM come from the germline V gene. The CDR3 is 14 amino acids. Trimming removed 9 bases at V and 2 bases at J, with 11 bases between. The CDR3 nucleotides are TGTGCCAGTCACCACGGTGCCTATAATTCACCCCTCCACTTT. Amino acids: CASHHGAYNSPLHF.

DNA for the CDR3: TGCGCCAGCAGCTTGGCGAGACAGACCTACGAGCAGTACTTC. The encoded protein is CASSLARQTYEQYF. The rearrangement joins TRBV5-1 to TRBJ2-7, with D possibly TRBD1 on 5 matching bases. The germline gives CDR1 SGHRS, CDR2 YFSETQ. The CDR3 has 14 amino acids. V lost 0 bases to trimming and J lost 2 bases, with 9 bases between them.

This sequence joins TRBV9 and TRBJ2-5, with D perhaps TRBD2 (5 bases). V lost 4 bases and J 4 bases, leaving 11 bases between the germline ends. This CDR3 region has 13 residues. Germline V lookup: CDR1 SGDLS, CDR2 YYNGEE. As DNA, the CDR3 is TGTGCCAGCAGCCGTGGACTCAGAGAGACCCAGTACTTC. Its protein product is CASSRGLRETQYF.

The J gene is TRBJ2-3, the V gene TRBV7-2, with 8 positions matching TRBD2. J gave up 3 bases and V 3 bases, and 8 bases lay outside the gene matches. The CDR3 runs to 16 residues. The V gene's germline CDR1 is SGHTA and CDR2 FQGNSA. CDR3 loop: CASSFLVAGTTDTQYF. In DNA form, the CDR3 reads TGTGCCAGCAGCTTTTTGGTAGCGGGAACAACAGATACGCAGTATTTT.

The rearrangement joins TRBV27 to TRBJ2-7; no reliable D call. V shed 9 bases and J shed 0 bases, with 18 bases lying between them. Germline lookup yields CDR1 MNHEY and CDR2 SMNVEV (reference sequence). The CDR3 is made up of 15 amino acids. The CDR3 is CASRGPGRPSYEQYF. In DNA, the CDR3 is TGTGCCAGTCGCGGCCCGGGTAGGCCCTCCTACGAGCAGTACTTC.

The gene calls are TRBV6-2 or TRBV6-3 and TRBJ2-1; tentatively, D is TRBD2 (5 bases). Germline values: CDR1 MNHEY, CDR2 SVGEGT. The CDR3 length is 14 residues. V lost 7 bases to trimming and J lost 2 bases, with 12 bases between them. CDR3 protein: CASTPQAAYNEQFF. In DNA, the CDR3 is TGTGCCAGCACCCCCCAAGCGGCCTACAATGAGCAGTTCTTC.